These 27 T cell receptor beta chains share one sample of origin, sequenced in a study of blood T cell repertoires in COVID-19. Profiling relied on immunoSEQ multiplex PCR, and the TCRdb table lists in-frame clones only, not all of them. The sample has hundreds of thousands of clones; more than 75% are singletons. Material for sequencing was PBMCs or T cells enriched from blood (not recorded which). These receptor sequences come from a man aged 40-50 years in a cohort exposed to, infected with or recovered from COVID-19 (not recorded which).

V gene TRBV30 combines with J gene TRBJ1-5; 8 bases are a match to TRBD1. The CDR3 spans 14 residues. Germline V CDR1 and CDR2: GTSNPN, SVGIG (reference sequence). The trim removed 5 bases at V and 6 bases at J, leaving 9 bases unmatched. CDR3: CAWDHQGAGQPQHF. CDR3 coding DNA: TGTGCCTGGGATCACCAGGGGGCAGGTCAGCCCCAGCATTTT.

Note on this clone: Other DNA sequences in this specimen translate into the identical CDR3. The chain recombines TRBV5-6 with TRBJ2-7, with 7 bases lining up with TRBD1. CDR1 and CDR2 (germline): SGHDT, YYEEEE. With V trimmed by 0 bases and J by 0 bases, 0 bases remained unmatched. This CDR3 is built from 14 residues. The CDR3 DNA sequence: TGTGCCAGCAGCTTGGGGGACAGCTCCTACGAGCAGTACTTC. Translating it yields CASSLGDSSYEQYF.

This clone was detected once. The chain couples TRBV15 to TRBJ2-3; no definite D call. V gave up 5 bases and J gave up 4 bases, with 13 bases separating them. This CDR3 contains 14 residues. From germline, CDR1 is LNHNV and CDR2 YYDKDF (reference sequence). The CDR3 coding sequence is TGTGCCACCAGCGGCCTTTCCCCAGCAGATACGCAGTATTTT. This translates into CATSGLSPADTQYF.

The chain recombines TRBV27 with TRBJ1-4; 10 nucleotides align to TRBD1. The CDR3 has 15 residues. With V trimmed by 5 bases and J by 3 bases, 3 bases remained unmatched. From germline, CDR1 is MNHEY and CDR2 SMNVEV (reference sequence). The CDR3 bases are TGTGCCAGCAGTGCCGGGACAGGGGCTAATGAAAAACTGTTTTTT. Translation gives CASSAGTGANEKLFF.

The chain links TRBV6-5 to TRBJ2-7; no reliable D call. CDR1 and CDR2 from the germline V gene are MNHEY and SVGAGI. This CDR3 is built from 13 residues. V was trimmed by 0 bases and J by 5 bases, leaving 8 bases between them. CDR3 sequence reads: CASSYSTRDEQYF. DNA of the CDR3: TGTGCCAGCAGTTACTCGACTCGCGACGAGCAGTACTTC.

V usage is TRBV18 and J usage is TRBJ2-5, with no clear D. This CDR3 spans 14 amino acids. Per germline, CDR1 KGHSH and CDR2 LQKENI. The germline V and J ends were trimmed by 3 bases and 2 bases, with 10 bases remaining between them. CDR3 nucleotides: TGTGCCAGCTCACCTGAAATCTATCAAGAGACCCAGTACTTC. It is translated as CASSPEIYQETQYF.

The chain is built from TRBV5-6 and TRBJ1-5; D is undetermined. CDR3 length equals 13 residues. From germline, CDR1 is SGHDT and CDR2 YYEEEE. Trimming pared 2 bases from V and 3 bases from J, leaving 6 bases between. Here the CDR3 reads CASSFTPNQPQHF. The CDR3 nucleotides are TGTGCCAGCAGCTTCACTCCCAATCAGCCCCAGCATTTT.

The rearrangement uses TRBV7-8 and TRBJ2-1, with 7 positions matching TRBD2. Trimming took 5 bases from V and 6 from J; bases not matched to a gene: 4. The germline V gene has CDR1 SGHVS and CDR2 FQNEAQ. The CDR3 sequence is 13 residues long. For the CDR3, the DNA is TGTGCCAGCAGCGGACTAGTCGGCAATGAGCAGTTCTTC. Translation gives CASSGLVGNEQFF.

The rearrangement uses TRBV7-9 and TRBJ2-5; 8 bases are shared with TRBD1. Trimming took 1 base from V and 4 from J; bases not matched to a gene: 2. Germline V CDR1 and CDR2: SEHNR, FQNEAQ (reference sequence). The CDR3 is made up of 14 amino acids. CDR3 amino acids: CASSLGTGRETQYF. CDR3 DNA: TGTGCCAGCAGCTTAGGGACAGGGAGAGAGACCCAGTACTTC.

The CDR3 sequence: CAIRSGTSLYEQYF. The CDR3 DNA sequence: TGTGCCATCAGATCCGGGACTTCGCTCTACGAGCAGTACTTC. V gene TRBV10-3 combines with J gene TRBJ2-7; tentative D call: TRBD2 (6 bases). The CDR3 totals 14 residues. Deletions cut 6 bases from V and 3 bases from J, with 15 bases between. The germline V gene has CDR1 ENHRY and CDR2 SYGVKD.

This clone has a single count. The chain couples TRBV7-2 to TRBJ1-1, with a tentative D call TRBD1 (5 bases). This CDR3 is built from 14 residues. Trimming removed 5 bases from V and 1 base from J, with 11 bases in between. Germline V gene sequence: CDR1 SGHTA, CDR2 FQGNSA. This CDR3 reads CASSPATANTEAFF. The CDR3, as DNA: TGTGCCAGCAGCCCCGCGACAGCGAACACTGAAGCTTTCTTT.

The V and J genes are TRBV6-1 and TRBJ1-5; D is perhaps TRBD1 (5 bases). Per germline, CDR1 MNHNS and CDR2 SASEGT. The CDR3 is 15 amino acids. Trimming removed 0 bases at V and 2 bases at J, with 8 bases between. CDR3 sequence reads: CASSEALGGNQPQHF. In nucleotides, the CDR3 is TGTGCCAGCAGTGAAGCGCTAGGGGGCAATCAGCCCCAGCATTTT.

This sequence joins TRBV19 and TRBJ2-7; D gene unclear. V dropped 0 bases and J dropped 2 bases, with 5 bases sitting between them. Germline V gene sequence: CDR1 LNHDA, CDR2 SQIVND (reference sequence). CDR3 length: 13 residues. DNA for the CDR3: TGTGCCAGTAGTATAGATAGAACCTACGAGCAGTACTTC. Translated, it gives CASSIDRTYEQYF.

This rearrangement joins TRBV5-5 to TRBJ1-5, with D perhaps matching TRBD1 (6 bases). The CDR3 covers 14 residues. V lost 3 bases and J lost 4, with 11 bases in between. Germline V gene lookup returns CDR1 SGHKS and CDR2 YYEKEE (reference sequence). This chain's CDR3 is CASSSGTLNQPQHF. CDR3 DNA sequence: TGTGCCAGCAGCTCCGGGACACTTAATCAGCCCCAGCATTTT.

This chain joins TRBV5-4 and TRBJ2-1, with D tentatively TRBD2 (6 bases). Germline V CDR1 and CDR2: SGHNT, YYREEE (reference sequence). V shed 0 bases and J shed 4 bases, with 11 bases lying between them. CDR3 length equals 15 residues. CDR3 nucleotides: TGTGCCAGCAGCTTGGGCGGGGAGATTTACAATGAGCAGTTCTTC. Its translation: CASSLGGEIYNEQFF.

The chain joins TRBV28 to TRBJ2-7, with TRBD2 identical over 9 bases. The V gene end was trimmed by 4 bases and the J gene end by 0 bases; junction bases not matched to a gene: 13. The CDR3 totals 18 residues. Germline CDR1 and CDR2: MDHEN and SYDVKM. The CDR3 nucleotides read TGTGCCAGCAGTTCCTCCTGGGGGCGGGAGGGTAGCTCCTACGAGCAGTACTTC. Translating it yields CASSSSWGREGSSYEQYF.

The V gene is TRBV25-1, the J gene TRBJ2-1, with 8 bases fitting TRBD2. V lost 3 bases, J lost 6 bases, and 7 bases stayed unmatched. The CDR3 is 15 amino acids. Looked up from germline, CDR1 is MGHDK and CDR2 is SYGVNS. CDR3 amino acids: CASSDLSGGPNEQFF. The CDR3 coding sequence is TGTGCCAGCAGTGATCTATCGGGAGGGCCCAATGAGCAGTTCTTC. Full variable domain (outside the CDR3, taken from reference TRBV25-1 and TRBJ2-1): EADIYQTPRYLVIGTGKKITLECSQTMGHDKMYWYQQDPGMELHLIHYSYGVNSTEKGDLSSESTVSRIRTEHFPLTLESARPSHTSQYLCASSDLSGGPNEQFFGPGTRLTVL.

The chain joins TRBV14 to TRBJ2-1, with 12 nucleotides matching TRBD2. V lost 2 bases and J lost 5; bases outside the gene matches: 13. This CDR3 is built from 19 residues. Germline V lookup: CDR1 SGHDN, CDR2 FVKESK. The CDR3 bases are TGTGCCAGCAGCCAAAATGGGCTAGCGGGAGGGCTCAGGGACAATGAGCAGTTCTTC. Translated: CASSQNGLAGGLRDNEQFF.

The genes are TRBV7-3 and TRBJ1-1; 7 positions agree with TRBD1. J was trimmed by 6 bases and V by 4 bases; bases with no gene match: 8. Germline V gene data show CDR1 as SGHTA and CDR2 as FQGTGA. This CDR3 has 14 amino acids. CDR3 nucleotides: TGTGCCAGCAGCTCCCAACCGGGACAGTCTGAAGCTTTCTTT. The encoded protein is CASSSQPGQSEAFF.

The genes are TRBV27 and TRBJ1-1, with no clear D. CDR3 size: 15 residues. Germline V CDR1 and CDR2: MNHEY, SMNVEV (reference sequence). The ends were cut back, 5 bases at V and 2 bases at J, with 15 bases in the middle. The CDR3 nucleotides are TGTGCCAGCAGTCCAAGCCTGTTTCTTAACACTGAAGCTTTCTTT. Protein sequence: CASSPSLFLNTEAFF.

This chain uses TRBV2 with TRBJ2-5; 7 nucleotides line up with TRBD2. Per germline, CDR1 SNHLY and CDR2 FYNNEI. V was clipped by 3 bases and J by 5 bases; unmatched bases: 15. This CDR3 is 17 amino acids long. This CDR3 reads CASSDPRGEGKGETQYF. The DNA of the CDR3 is TGTGCCAGCAGTGACCCCCGGGGGGAGGGGAAGGGGGAGACCCAGTACTTC.

The gene calls are TRBV28 and TRBJ2-1; 9 bases are a match to TRBD2. Germline trimming cut 7 bases from V and 6 bases from J; bases unmatched to any gene: 10. The CDR3 is 15 amino acids. In germline, CDR1 is MDHEN, CDR2 SYDVKM. CDR3 DNA sequence: TGTGCCAGCAAGGGCGGCGGGAGGGGATCCAATGAGCAGTTCTTC. As protein: CASKGGGRGSNEQFF.

The chain couples TRBV27 to TRBJ2-1, with 10 nucleotides matching TRBD2. V trimming: 2 bases; J trimming: 6 bases; junction bases outside the gene matches: 10. The V gene's germline CDR1 is MNHEY and CDR2 SMNVEV (reference sequence). The length of the CDR3 is 17 residues. The CDR3 coding sequence is TGTGCCAGCAGTTTAAGCCCGTGGGCTAGCGGGGGCAATGAGCAGTTCTTC. Amino acids: CASSLSPWASGGNEQFF.

The V gene is TRBV4-1, the J gene TRBJ2-7; D remains ambiguous. V lost 3 bases, J lost 0 bases, and 9 bases lay in between. The CDR3 is 14 amino acids. Germline lookup yields CDR1 MGHRA and CDR2 YSYEKL. CDR3 bases: TGCGCCAGCAGCCAGGTCCGGAGCTCCTACGAGCAGTACTTC. Its protein product is CASSQVRSSYEQYF.

V usage is TRBV9 and J usage is TRBJ2-3, with D tentatively TRBD1 (5 bases). CDR1 SGDLS and CDR2 YYNGEE come from the germline V gene. CDR3 length: 13 amino acids. V lost 0 bases, J lost 4 bases, and 6 bases lay in between. In nucleotides, the CDR3 is TGTGCCAGCAGCGTAGTAGGGGCAGATACGCAGTATTTT. Its translation: CASSVVGADTQYF.

This chain links TRBV10-2 with TRBJ2-1; maybe TRBD2 (6 bases). Trimming removed 0 bases from V and 8 bases from J, with 26 bases in between. CDR3 size: 19 residues. The germline CDR1 and CDR2 sequences are WSHSY and SAAADI. CDR3 region: CASSESGVGPGTVTYEQFF. In DNA form, the CDR3 reads TGCGCCAGCAGTGAGTCAGGAGTGGGTCCCGGGACTGTTACGTATGAGCAGTTCTTC.

On this clone: The sample holds other DNA sequences that translate to the same CDR3. The J gene is TRBJ2-1, the V gene TRBV6-4; D unclear. Trimming removed 0 bases at V and 10 bases at J, with 7 bases between. The length of the CDR3 is 12 residues. Per germline, CDR1 MRHNA and CDR2 SNTAGT. The CDR3 is CASSDSGLEQFF. The CDR3 DNA follows: TGTGCCAGCAGTGACTCGGGCCTGGAGCAGTTCTTC.